This TCR beta chain was sequenced for a study of cytomegalovirus exposure and HLA in healthy donors. On this clone: What it recognizes is unknown.

The approximately 130-subject validation cohort, separate from the roughly 670-subject first cohort, included the donors. Points from the study as a whole: TCR clusters originating in the first cohort tended to co-occur in the 100 to 150 validation repertoires, according to a later analysis. The investigators catalogued 150 or so TCR beta chains as cytomegalovirus-associated. A classifier reportedly called cytomegalovirus status with high sensitivity and specificity.

This CDR3 has 16 amino acids. The germline V gene encodes CDR1 LGHNA and CDR2 YNFKEQ. V lost 4 bases and J 1 base, leaving 13 bases between the germline ends. Sequencing was performed with immunoSEQ multiplex PCR; in TCRdb, only in-frame clones are kept and a portion is missing. The data hold about 110,000 clones, with approximately 94% observed a single time. The chain joins TRBV4-2 to TRBJ2-2, with D possibly matching TRBD1 (6 bases). The source is a young woman in good health and CMV-seronegative. Sequencing input: PBMCs. CDR3 protein: CASSPRRGMNTGELFF. CDR3 in DNA: TGTGCCAGCAGCCCGCGAAGGGGGATGAACACCGGGGAGCTGTTTTTT.